The rows below give T cell receptor beta chains drawn from one sample of a study of untreated major depressive disorder. TCRdb's table, derived via immunoSEQ multiplex PCR, lists solely in-frame clones and lacks some. There are approximately 25,000 clones in the sample; about 90% occur only once, and around 0.78% lies in the top ten. What was sequenced was CD4+ T cells from PBMCs. The origin of the receptors is a woman in her 30s with major depressive disorder. CDR3s include the opening cysteine and the closing phenylalanine or tryptophan. The D gene is left open where the match is weak. Size tells how often a clone was seen (once, few, many) or the class of an expanded clone, and some rows leave it out.

NA TRBJ1-5 NA TRBV10-3 CAISDRDNNQPQHF TGTGCCATCAGTGACCGGGACAACAATCAGCCCCAGCATTTT
NA TRBJ1-5 NA TRBV28 CASRPRIYGGGGNQPQHF TGTGCCAGCAGACCCAGGATATATGGGGGCGGCGGCAATCAGCCCCAGCATTTT
NA TRBJ2-2 NA TRBV27 CATSPMGAPTGELFF TGTGCCACCTCCCCGATGGGGGCCCCAACCGGGGAGCTGTTTTTT
NA TRBJ2-3 NA TRBV7-9 CASSKDGYTQYF TGTGCCAGCAGCAAGGACGGCTATACGCAGTATTTT
NA TRBJ1-2 NA TRBV7-2 CASSLARESGYTF TGTGCCAGCAGCTTAGCACGGGAATCCGGCTACACCTTC
once TRBJ1-1 NA TRBV11-3 CASSLGRTEAFF TGTGCCAGCAGCTTGGGCAGGACGGAAGCTTTCTTT
NA TRBJ2-1 NA TRBV7-8 CASSLGRVTYNEQFF TGTGCCAGCAGCTTAGGCAGGGTTACGTACAATGAGCAGTTCTTC
once TRBJ2-6 TRBD2 TRBV18 CASSPGEGSGANVLTF TGTGCCAGCTCACCAGGGGAGGGCTCTGGGGCCAACGTCCTGACTTTC
NA TRBJ1-5 TRBD1 TRBV4-2 CASSLDRADQPQHF TGTGCCAGCAGCTTGGACAGGGCTGATCAGCCCCAGCATTTT
NA TRBJ2-1 NA TRBV2 CASSYAGGYNEQFF TGTGCCAGCAGTTACGCCGGGGGTTACAATGAGCAGTTCTTC
NA TRBJ2-1 NA TRBV18 CASSPFYNEQFF TGTGCCAGCTCACCCTTCTACAATGAGCAGTTCTTC
NA TRBJ2-7 NA TRBV11-2 CASSLGGSGAYEQYF TGTGCCAGCAGCTTAGGGGGTAGCGGAGCTTACGAGCAGTACTTC
NA TRBJ2-5 NA TRBV28 CASSRGTQETQYF TGTGCCAGCAGTAGGGGGACCCAAGAGACCCAGTACTTC
NA TRBJ2-7 NA TRBV5-1 CASSVGGYSSYEQYF TGCGCCAGCAGTGTTGGCGGGTACAGCTCCTACGAGCAGTACTTC
NA TRBJ2-3 TRBD2 TRBV28 CASTGREYTQYF TGTGCCAGCACAGGGAGGGAGTATACGCAGTATTTT
NA TRBJ2-7 NA TRBV5-6 CASSLLATHEQYF TGTGCCAGCAGCTTGTTAGCGACCCACGAGCAGTACTTC
NA TRBJ2-5 NA TRBV19 CASSKAGTRRETQYF TGTGCCAGTAGTAAAGCCGGGACCCGCCGGGAGACCCAGTACTTC
NA TRBJ2-1 TRBD2 TRBV6-5 CASSYVGLAGENEQFF TGTGCCAGCAGTTACGTGGGACTAGCGGGGGAAAATGAGCAGTTCTTC
NA TRBJ2-1 TRBD2 TRBV5-6 CASSARITGGTYNEQFF TGTGCCAGCAGCGCGAGGATTACGGGGGGAACCTACAATGAGCAGTTCTTC
NA TRBJ2-7 NA TRBV28 CASSPLGRTISYEQYF TGTGCCAGCAGTCCACTGGGACGGACGATTTCCTACGAGCAGTACTTC
NA TRBJ1-1 NA TRBV16 CASSQSRNTEAFF TGTGCCAGCAGCCAATCCAGAAACACTGAAGCTTTCTTT
NA TRBJ2-1 NA TRBV7-2 CASSLSAGHRRNEQFF TGTGCCAGCAGCTTATCCGCGGGACACAGAAGAAATGAGCAGTTCTTC
NA TRBJ2-7 TRBD1 TRBV2 CASRRDSYEQYF TGTGCCAGCAGGAGGGACAGCTACGAGCAGTACTTC
few TRBJ2-2 NA TRBV7-8 CASSLGLASPGELFF TGTGCCAGCAGCTTGGGACTTGCGAGCCCCGGGGAGCTGTTTTTT
NA TRBJ2-3 TRBD1 TRBV27 CATQTGTYTDTQYF TGTGCCACCCAGACAGGGACCTACACAGATACGCAGTATTTT
NA TRBJ1-2 NA TRBV4-1 CASSQVQNGYTF TGCGCCAGCAGCCAAGTACAGAATGGCTACACCTTC
few TRBJ1-2 NA TRBV28 CASSPNRLYGYTF TGTGCCAGCAGCCCTAACCGGCTCTATGGCTACACCTTC
NA TRBJ1-6 NA TRBV5-1 CASSLGDAKAFNSPLHF TGCGCCAGCAGCTTGGGTGACGCCAAGGCTTTTAATTCACCCCTCCACTTT
NA TRBJ2-3 NA TRBV11-2 CASSLERGATDTQYF TGTGCCAGCAGCTTGGAGAGAGGGGCCACAGATACGCAGTATTTT
NA TRBJ1-2 NA TRBV5-4 CASSAQGGNYGYTF TGTGCCAGCAGCGCCCAGGGAGGAAACTATGGCTACACCTTC
NA TRBJ2-6 NA TRBV29-1 CSVEDYTTESLSGANVLTF TGCAGCGTTGAAGATTATACCACAGAATCACTATCTGGGGCCAACGTCCTGACTTTC
NA TRBJ2-5 TRBD2 TRBV4-2 CASSQVLTRGETQYF TGTGCCAGCAGCCAAGTTTTGACGCGGGGGGAGACCCAGTACTTC
NA TRBJ2-1 NA TRBV7-2 CASSFSAGSSYNEQFF TGTGCCAGCAGCTTCAGCGCGGGGAGCTCCTACAATGAGCAGTTCTTC